The clone carrying this TCR beta chain was seen just once. Its antigen remains unidentified. TCRdb keeps only in-frame clones here, not all; method: immunoSEQ multiplex PCR. The data contain around 2.1 million clones, 90% to 96% of them singletons. The V end lost 4 bases, the J end lost 2 bases, and 9 bases lay between the germline ends. Germline CDR1 MNHEY, CDR2 SVGAGI. The CDR3 is 15 amino acids. This sample was taken from a study of shared clonotypes between healthy human individuals. Points from the study as a whole: Estimated clonotype richness was generally higher in naive than memory subsets.

This sequence originates from a man in his late teens or twenties in good health. This chain joins TRBV6-5 and TRBJ2-6; D is unresolved. Sample: naive CD4+ T cells sorted from blood. Subset reported: CD45RA+ positively selected. The DNA for the CDR3 is TGTGCCAGCAGTTTGGGGTCTGCTGGGGCCAACGTCCTGACTTTC. This gives the protein CASSLGSAGANVLTF.